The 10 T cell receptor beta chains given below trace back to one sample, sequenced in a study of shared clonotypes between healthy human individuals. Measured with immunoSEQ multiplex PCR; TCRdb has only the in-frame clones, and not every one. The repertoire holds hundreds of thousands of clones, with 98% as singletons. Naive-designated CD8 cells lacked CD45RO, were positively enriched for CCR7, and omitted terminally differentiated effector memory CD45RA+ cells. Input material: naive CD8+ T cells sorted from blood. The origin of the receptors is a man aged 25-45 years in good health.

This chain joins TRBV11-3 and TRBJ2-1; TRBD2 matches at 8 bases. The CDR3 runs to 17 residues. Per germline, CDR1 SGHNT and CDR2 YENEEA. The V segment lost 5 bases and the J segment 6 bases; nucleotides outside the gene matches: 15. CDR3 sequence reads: CASSNREAGVASNEQFF. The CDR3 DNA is TGTGCCAGCAGCAACCGGGAAGCGGGAGTGGCCAGCAATGAGCAGTTCTTC.

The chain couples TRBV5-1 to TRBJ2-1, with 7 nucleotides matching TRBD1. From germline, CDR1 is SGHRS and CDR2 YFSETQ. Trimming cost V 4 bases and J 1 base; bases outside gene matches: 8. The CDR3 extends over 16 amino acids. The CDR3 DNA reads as TGCGCCAGCAGCGTGCAAGGGGGCGAGTCCTACAATGAGCAGTTCTTC. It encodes CASSVQGGESYNEQFF.

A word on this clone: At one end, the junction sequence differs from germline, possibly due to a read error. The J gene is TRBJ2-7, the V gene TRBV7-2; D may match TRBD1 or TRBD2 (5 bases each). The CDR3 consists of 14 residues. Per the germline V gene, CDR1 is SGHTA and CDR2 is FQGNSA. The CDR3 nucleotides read TGTGCCAGCAGCTTACGGGACGGGAACTACGAACAGTACTTC. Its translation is CASSLRDGNYEQYF.

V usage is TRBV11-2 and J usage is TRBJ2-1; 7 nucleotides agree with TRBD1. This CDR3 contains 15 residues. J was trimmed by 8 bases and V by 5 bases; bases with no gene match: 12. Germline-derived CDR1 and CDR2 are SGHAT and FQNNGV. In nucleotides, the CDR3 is TGTGCCAGCAGCGAGGGGGCAGGACCGGGTGATGAGCAGTTCTTC. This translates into CASSEGAGPGDEQFF. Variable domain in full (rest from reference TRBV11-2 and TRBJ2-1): EAGVAQSPRYKIIEKRQSVAFWCNPISGHATLYWYQQILGQGPKLLIQFQNNGVVDDSQLPKDRFSAERLKGVDSTLKIQPAKLEDSAVYLCASSEGAGPGDEQFFGPGTRLTVL.

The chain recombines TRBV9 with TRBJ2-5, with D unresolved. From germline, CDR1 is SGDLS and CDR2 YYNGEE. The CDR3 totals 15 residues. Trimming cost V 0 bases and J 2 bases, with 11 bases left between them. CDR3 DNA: TGTGCCAGCAGCGTAGATGGTAATCTGCAAGAGACCCAGTACTTC. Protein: CASSVDGNLQETQYF.

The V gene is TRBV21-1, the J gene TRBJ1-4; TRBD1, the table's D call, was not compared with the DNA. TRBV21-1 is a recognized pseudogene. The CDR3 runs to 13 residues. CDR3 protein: CAEESGGDEKLFF. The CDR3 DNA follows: TGTGCCGAAGAGTCAGGGGGAGATGAAAAACTGTTTTTT.

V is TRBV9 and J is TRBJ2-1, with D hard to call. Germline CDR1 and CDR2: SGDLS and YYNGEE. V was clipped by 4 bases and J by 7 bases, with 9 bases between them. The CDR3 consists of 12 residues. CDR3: CASSLLENEQFF. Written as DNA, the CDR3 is TGTGCCAGCAGCCTGCTAGAGAATGAGCAGTTCTTC.

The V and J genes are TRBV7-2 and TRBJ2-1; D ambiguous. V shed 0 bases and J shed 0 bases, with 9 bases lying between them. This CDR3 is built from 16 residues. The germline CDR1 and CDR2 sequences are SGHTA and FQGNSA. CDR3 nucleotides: TGTGCCAGCAGCTTAGCCGCGCCTACCTCCTACAATGAGCAGTTCTTC. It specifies CASSLAAPTSYNEQFF.

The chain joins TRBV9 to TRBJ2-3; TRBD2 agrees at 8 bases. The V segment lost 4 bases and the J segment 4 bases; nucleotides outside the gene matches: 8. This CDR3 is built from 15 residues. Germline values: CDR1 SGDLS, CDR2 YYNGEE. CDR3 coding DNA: TGTGCCAGCAGCCCCAGCGGGAGTACCCCAGATACGCAGTATTTT. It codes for CASSPSGSTPDTQYF.

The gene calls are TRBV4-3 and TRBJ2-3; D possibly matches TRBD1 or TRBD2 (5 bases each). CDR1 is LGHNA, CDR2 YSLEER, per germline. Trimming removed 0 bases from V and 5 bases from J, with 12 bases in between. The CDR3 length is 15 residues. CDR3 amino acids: CASSQEGVKGDTQYF. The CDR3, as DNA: TGCGCCAGCAGCCAAGAGGGGGTTAAGGGAGATACGCAGTATTTT.